Following are 25 T cell receptor beta chains from one sample sequenced in a study of graft-versus-host responses after intestinal transplantation. Only in-frame clones appear in the TCRdb table, and some are missing; sequencing was by immunoSEQ multiplex PCR. The sample carries some 90,000 clones, roughly 92% recorded once. These receptors have no identified antigens. The specimen was unstimulated CD8+ T cells sorted from spleen or lymph node cells, collected before transplant. These receptor sequences come from a human donor who was the organ donor for an intestinal transplant.

The rearrangement uses TRBV4-3 and TRBJ1-2; 12 nucleotides align to TRBD1. The germline V gene has CDR1 LGHNA and CDR2 YSLEER. V trimming: 3 bases; J trimming: 8 bases; junction bases outside the gene matches: 7. The CDR3 length is 15 residues. The CDR3: CASSHPGQGAKGYTF. The DNA for the CDR3 is TGCGCCAGCAGCCACCCGGGACAGGGGGCGAAAGGCTACACCTTC.

The V and J genes are TRBV5-1 and TRBJ1-6; 7 bases match TRBD1. Germline V gives CDR1 SGHRS, CDR2 YFSETQ. Trimming took 0 bases from V and 0 from J; bases not matched to a gene: 3. The CDR3 is 17 residues long. As DNA, the CDR3 is TGCGCCAGCAGCTTGGAACAGGGGAGCTCCTATAATTCACCCCTCCACTTT. This codes for CASSLEQGSSYNSPLHF.

The genes are TRBV7-6 and TRBJ2-7, with D tentatively TRBD1 (6 bases). Trimming left V 5 bases short and J 2 bases short, with 22 bases between. Germline V CDR1 and CDR2: SGHVS, FNYEAQ. CDR3 size: 17 residues. The CDR3: CASSPNLPGTPTYEQYF. In DNA, the CDR3 is TGTGCCAGCAGCCCGAACCTACCCGGGACACCGACCTACGAGCAGTACTTC.

This clone was seen only once. V usage is TRBV7-3 and J usage is TRBJ2-5; no firm D call. This CDR3 contains 12 residues. Looked up from germline, CDR1 is SGHTA and CDR2 is FQGTGA. V dropped 6 bases and J dropped 1 base, with 6 bases sitting between them. This CDR3 is CASSIFQETQYF. CDR3 nucleotides: TGTGCCAGCAGTATCTTCCAAGAGACCCAGTACTTC.

CDR3 in DNA: TGTGCCAGCAATGACGCAACCGGGACATACTATGGCTACACCTTC. Amino acids: CASNDATGTYYGYTF. The V and J genes are TRBV2 and TRBJ1-2; a weak D match, TRBD1 (6 bases). The CDR3 is 15 amino acids. V lost 7 bases and J 3 bases, leaving 18 bases between the germline ends. The germline V gene has CDR1 SNHLY and CDR2 FYNNEI.

V usage is TRBV5-6 and J usage is TRBJ2-1; 10 nucleotides match TRBD1. The V segment lost 1 base and the J segment 5 bases; nucleotides outside the gene matches: 6. Germline values: CDR1 SGHDT, CDR2 YYEEEE. The CDR3 sequence is 16 residues long. The CDR3 region has the DNA TGTGCCAGCAGCTTGTGGGGGACAGGGGTCCACAATGAGCAGTTCTTC. It specifies CASSLWGTGVHNEQFF.

On this clone itself: The sample carries other DNA sequences with the same CDR3. The chain carries TRBV6-4 and TRBJ2-3, with TRBD2 identical over 13 bases. Germline CDR1 reads MRHNA; CDR2 reads SNTAGT. The CDR3 spans 18 residues. After removal of 5 bases from V and 3 bases from J, the junction contained 11 bases not matched to a gene. The CDR3 DNA sequence: TGTGCCAGCAGTTCCTCCACGGGACTAGCGGGGTCGACAGATACGCAGTATTTT. Translation gives CASSSSTGLAGSTDTQYF.

Details on this clone: The CDR3 end shows no conserved phenylalanine or tryptophan, and so a read error is likely. J is TRBJ1-2 and V is TRBV30; 7 bases map to TRBD1. The CDR3 loop spans 16 amino acids. V dropped 1 base and J dropped 4; count of bases not matched to a gene: 12. Per germline, CDR1 GTSNPN and CDR2 SVGIG (reference sequence). The CDR3 region is CAWSETGVEASYGYTV. In DNA, the CDR3 is TGTGCCTGGAGTGAAACAGGGGTGGAAGCTAGCTATGGCTACACCGTC.

The chain uses TRBV5-1 and TRBJ2-1; 16 bases map to TRBD2. V shed 5 bases and J 7 bases; nucleotides not matched to a gene: 6. CDR1 and CDR2 from the germline V gene are SGHRS and YFSETQ. CDR3 length equals 16 residues. DNA for the CDR3: TGCGCCAGCAGGGGAACGGGACTAGCGGGAGGGAATGAGCAGTTCTTC. Encoded protein: CASRGTGLAGGNEQFF.

A single count supports this clone. This chain uses TRBV4-1 with TRBJ1-3; weak D call: TRBD1 (5 bases). Trimming pared 1 base from V and 1 base from J, leaving 5 bases between. CDR3 size: 14 residues. Looked up from germline, CDR1 is MGHRA and CDR2 is YSYEKL. CDR3 nucleotide sequence: TGCGCCAGCAGCCAAGCAGGGTCTGGAAACACCATATATTTT. Protein product: CASSQAGSGNTIYF.

The rearrangement links TRBV4-3 to TRBJ2-7, with 8 bases lining up with TRBD2. The V and J ends lost 0 bases and 4 bases, in that order; junction bases with no gene match: 11. Germline CDR1 is LGHNA and CDR2 is YSLEER. The CDR3 runs to 17 residues. The CDR3 bases are TGCGCCAGCAGCCAAGAGAGCGGGGGCCCGCCCACTTACGAGCAGTACTTC. Translating gives CASSQESGGPPTYEQYF.

This chain links TRBV5-1 with TRBJ2-7; 7 positions match TRBD1. Germline loops: CDR1 SGHRS, CDR2 YFSETQ. V shed 0 bases, J shed 0 bases, and the junction held 3 bases outside the gene matches. CDR3 length: 15 residues. CDR3 region: CASSLAQGDSYEQYF. CDR3 in DNA: TGCGCCAGCAGCTTGGCTCAGGGGGACTCCTACGAGCAGTACTTC.

This clone was found a few times. This rearrangement joins TRBV10-3 to TRBJ1-3; D uncertain. CDR1 is ENHRY, CDR2 SYGVKD, per germline. The CDR3 has 17 residues. Trimming pared 3 bases from V and 2 bases from J, leaving 17 bases between. Here the CDR3 DNA reads TGTGCCATCAGTGATCCGGGTCTCTTTACGCCTGGAAACACCATATATTTT. Its protein product is CAISDPGLFTPGNTIYF.

The V gene is TRBV4-3, the J gene TRBJ1-1, with D maybe TRBD1 (5 bases). Germline V CDR1 and CDR2: LGHNA, YSLEER. This CDR3 has 15 amino acids. Trimming pared 4 bases from V and 1 base from J, leaving 13 bases between. The CDR3 DNA follows: TGCGCCAGCAGCCCTTCCCAGGGCTGGAACACTGAAGCTTTCTTT. Translation: CASSPSQGWNTEAFF.

The CDR3 nucleotides are TGTGCCAGCCCGCGGGGCACCGGGGAGCTGTTTTTT. This sequence encodes CASPRGTGELFF. V is TRBV13 and J is TRBJ2-2, with D possibly matching TRBD2 (6 bases). Germline loops: CDR1 PRHDT, CDR2 FYEKMQ (reference sequence). V lost 8 bases, J lost 4 bases, and 8 bases lay in between. The CDR3 is made up of 12 amino acids. The entire variable domain, with the rest obtained from reference TRBV13 and TRBJ2-2, is as follows: AAGVIQSPRHLIKEKRETATLKCYPIPRHDTVYWYQQGPGQDPQFLISFYEKMQSDKGSIPDRFSAQQFSDYHSELNMSSLELGDSALYFCASPRGTGELFFGEGSRLTVL.

The CDR3 region has the DNA TGTGCCAGCAGCTTAGGCGGGCCTGACTATGGCTACACCTTC. Translated: CASSLGGPDYGYTF. The V and J genes are TRBV7-9 and TRBJ1-2; D unresolved. Germline CDR1 and CDR2: SEHNR and FQNEAQ (reference sequence). V dropped 1 base and J dropped 3 bases, with 9 bases sitting between them. This CDR3 has 14 amino acids. Complete variable domain (other parts from reference TRBV7-9 and TRBJ1-2): DTGVSQNPRHKITKRGQNVTFRCDPISEHNRLYWYRQTLGQGPEFLTYFQNEAQLEKSRLLSDRFSAERPKGSFSTLEIQRTEQGDSAMYLCASSLGGPDYGYTFGSGTRLTVV.

This clone has a single count. V usage is TRBV14 and J usage is TRBJ1-6, with D unresolved. The V and J ends lost 1 base and 0 bases respectively, with 7 bases between them. The CDR3 extends over 16 amino acids. Germline values: CDR1 SGHDN, CDR2 FVKESK. CDR3 bases: TGTGCCAGCAGCCAAGTGCCCAGCTCCTATAATTCACCCCTCCACTTT. This translates into CASSQVPSSYNSPLHF.

CDR3 bases: TGTGCCAGCAGCTTAAGGACTAGCGGAAGAGATACGCAGTATTTT. Translating it yields CASSLRTSGRDTQYF. The chain carries TRBV7-3 and TRBJ2-3, with 10 bases lining up with TRBD2. Germline V gene data show CDR1 as SGHTA and CDR2 as FQGTGA. With V trimmed by 1 base and J by 5 bases, 3 bases remained unmatched. The CDR3 is 15 amino acids. The full variable domain, rest sourced from reference TRBV7-3 and TRBJ2-3, is GAGVSQTPSNKVTEKGKYVELRCDPISGHTALYWYRQSLGQGPEFLIYFQGTGAADDSGLPNDRFFAVRPEGSVSTLKIQRTERGDSAVYLCASSLRTSGRDTQYFGPGTRLTVL.

J is TRBJ2-3 and V is TRBV30; 8 bases are shared with TRBD2. Per the germline V gene, CDR1 is GTSNPN and CDR2 is SVGIG (reference sequence). The CDR3 length is 15 residues. V gave up 6 bases and J gave up 1 base; unmatched junction bases: 9. CDR3: CACPILRGGTDTQYF. The CDR3 region has the DNA TGTGCCTGCCCCATCCTGCGGGGGGGCACAGATACGCAGTATTTT.

The CDR3 sequence: CASSFGTGGTEAFF. The CDR3 nucleotides are TGTGCCAGCAGCTTCGGGACAGGGGGCACTGAAGCTTTCTTT. The chain uses TRBV11-1 and TRBJ1-1; TRBD1 matches 11 bases. CDR3 length equals 14 residues. V trimming: 3 bases; J trimming: 4 bases; junction bases outside the gene matches: 1. Germline V gene data show CDR1 as SGHAT and CDR2 as FQDESV (reference sequence).

This sequence joins TRBV7-2 and TRBJ2-5, with 16 bases aligning to TRBD2. V was pared by 4 bases and J by 5 bases, with 13 bases of the junction left unmatched. CDR1 is SGHTA, CDR2 FQGNSA, per germline. The CDR3 is 19 residues long. The CDR3 is CASSYPTGTSGGAWETQYF. The DNA of the CDR3 is TGTGCCAGCAGCTACCCGACCGGGACTAGCGGGGGGGCATGGGAGACCCAGTACTTC.

The V and J genes are TRBV5-4 and TRBJ2-3, with D uncertain. The CDR3 totals 12 residues. V lost 9 bases and J 3 bases, leaving 11 bases between the germline ends. Germline loops: CDR1 SGHNT, CDR2 YYREEE (reference sequence). The CDR3 spells CATSHLTDTQYF. CDR3 in DNA: TGTGCCACTAGTCATCTAACAGATACGCAGTATTTT.

This chain links TRBV7-8 with TRBJ2-7; possible D gene TRBD2, 7 bases. Germline V CDR1 and CDR2: SGHVS, FQNEAQ. With 1 base removed from V and 5 bases from J, the gap between germline ends came to 12 bases. The CDR3 runs to 14 residues. In nucleotides, the CDR3 is TGTGCCAGCAGCTTAGTCGGGGGGCCAGACGAGCAGTACTTC. Its protein product is CASSLVGGPDEQYF. The whole variable domain, filled in from reference TRBV7-8 and TRBJ2-7, reads GAGVSQSPRYKVAKRGQDVALRCDPISGHVSLFWYQQALGQGPEFLTYFQNEAQLDKSGLPSDRFFAERPEGSVSTLKIQRTQQEDSAVYLCASSLVGGPDEQYFGPGTRLTVT.

The chain carries TRBV19 and TRBJ2-1; D ambiguous. The CDR3 runs to 11 residues. The V and J ends lost 1 base and 7 bases respectively, with 2 bases between them. The germline gives CDR1 LNHDA, CDR2 SQIVND (reference sequence). CDR3 protein: CASSIANEQFF. The CDR3 nucleotides read TGTGCCAGTAGTATAGCTAATGAGCAGTTCTTC. The full variable domain, completed using reference TRBV19 and TRBJ2-1, is DGGITQSPKYLFRKEGQNVTLSCEQNLNHDAMYWYRQDPGQGLRLIYYSQIVNDFQKGDIAEGYSVSREKKESFPLTVTSAQKNPTAFYLCASSIANEQFFGPGTRLTVL.

This clone was detected only once. V is TRBV4-3 and J is TRBJ2-7; TRBD1 might be the D (6 bases). The CDR3 spans 17 residues. Germline V lookup: CDR1 LGHNA, CDR2 YSLEER. Trimming removed 1 base from V and 2 bases from J, with 18 bases in between. The CDR3 loop is CASSQVWSQKGAYEQYF. The CDR3 DNA is TGCGCCAGCAGCCAAGTCTGGTCCCAAAAGGGGGCCTACGAGCAGTACTTC.